These 15 T cell receptor beta chains came from one sample sequenced in a study of blood T cell repertoires in COVID-19. The repertoire was sequenced with immunoSEQ multiplex PCR; TCRdb's copy has only in-frame clones and lacks some. The sample yields over 40,000 clones, about 86% seen once. Input material: peripheral blood. The origin of the receptors is an elderly woman with acute or convalescent COVID-19.

The rearrangement links TRBV7-8 to TRBJ1-2; TRBD1 matches 7 bases. The V gene end was trimmed by 0 bases and the J gene end by 4 bases; junction bases not matched to a gene: 5. Germline V gene data show CDR1 as SGHVS and CDR2 as FQNEAQ. This CDR3 is built from 15 residues. CDR3: CASSLARDSPYGYTF. CDR3 nucleotides: TGTGCCAGCAGCTTAGCTCGGGACAGCCCCTATGGCTACACCTTC.

This chain connects TRBV5-1 to TRBJ2-7; 8 bases are shared with TRBD2. V gave up 0 bases and J gave up 0 bases; unmatched junction bases: 2. The CDR3 has 15 amino acids. Germline CDR1 SGHRS, CDR2 YFSETQ. In nucleotides, the CDR3 is TGCGCCAGCAGCTTGGGTGCGGGGGGCTCCTACGAGCAGTACTTC. It is translated as CASSLGAGGSYEQYF.

The V gene is TRBV15, the J gene TRBJ2-7; 8 bases match TRBD1. The V and J ends lost 8 bases and 7 bases, in that order; junction bases with no gene match: 7. Per germline, CDR1 LNHNV and CDR2 YYDKDF (reference sequence). The CDR3 consists of 12 residues. In nucleotides, the CDR3 is TGTGCCACCGGACAGGGAATAGGGGAGCAGTACTTC. Protein product: CATGQGIGEQYF.

The V call is TRBV9, the J call TRBJ2-3; D is uncertain. The ends were cut back, 1 base at V and 4 bases at J, with 10 bases in the middle. The CDR3 is 14 residues long. Germline loops: CDR1 SGDLS, CDR2 YYNGEE. The CDR3: CASSVSRRSDTQYF. CDR3 nucleotide sequence: TGTGCCAGCAGCGTATCTAGGCGGTCAGATACGCAGTATTTT.

The J gene is TRBJ1-2, the V gene TRBV18, with 9 bases matching TRBD1. V dropped 5 bases and J dropped 2; count of bases not matched to a gene: 6. Germline values: CDR1 KGHSH, CDR2 LQKENI. The CDR3 contains 15 residues. The CDR3 DNA is TGTGCCAGCTCATCTGGACAGGGGAAGAACTATGGCTACACCTTC. Translating it yields CASSSGQGKNYGYTF. Variable domain in full (rest from reference TRBV18 and TRBJ1-2): NAGVMQNPRHLVRRRGQEARLRCSPMKGHSHVYWYRQLPEEGLKFMVYLQKENIIDESGMPKERFSAEFPKEGPSILRIQQVVRGDSAAYFCASSSGQGKNYGYTFGSGTRLTVV.

This chain links TRBV20-1 with TRBJ1-2, with a weak D call TRBD1 (5 bases). The CDR3 loop spans 14 amino acids. The germline V and J ends were trimmed by 3 bases and 0 bases, with 11 bases remaining between them. Per the germline V gene, CDR1 is DFQATT and CDR2 is SNEGSKA (reference sequence). CDR3 DNA sequence: TGCAGTGCTAGTACAGGAGGGGCTAACTATGGCTACACCTTC. Residues: CSASTGGANYGYTF.

The chain joins TRBV3-1 (or the pseudogene TRBV3-2) to TRBJ1-1; a weak D match, TRBD1 (5 bases). The CDR3 spans 11 residues. Per the germline V gene, CDR1 is LGHDT and CDR2 is YNNKEL (reference sequence). The germline V and J ends were trimmed by 5 bases and 6 bases, with 7 bases remaining between them. The chain's CDR3 is CASSWGAEAFF. The CDR3 DNA is TGTGCCAGCAGCTGGGGGGCTGAAGCTTTCTTT.

This chain connects TRBV30 to TRBJ2-7; D remains ambiguous. Germline assignment: CDR1 GTSNPN and CDR2 SVGIG (reference sequence). CDR3 length: 13 residues. V was cut by 4 bases and J by 2 bases, with 12 bases left in between. CDR3 in DNA: TGTGCCTGGACAGAACCGAATACCTACGAGCAGTACTTC. Amino acid sequence: CAWTEPNTYEQYF.

The V call is TRBV18, the J call TRBJ2-1, with D perhaps matching TRBD2 (6 bases). The germline CDR1 and CDR2 sequences are KGHSH and LQKENI. The CDR3 runs 16 residues. V shed 0 bases and J shed 9 bases, with 18 bases lying between them. CDR3 in amino acids: CASSPPGGAAPTEQFF. The DNA of the CDR3 is TGTGCCAGCTCACCACCGGGCGGGGCTGCCCCGACTGAGCAGTTCTTC.

The J gene is TRBJ1-3, the V gene TRBV19; TRBD1 might be the D (5 bases). This CDR3 has 16 residues. Germline V gives CDR1 LNHDA, CDR2 SQIVND (reference sequence). V was shortened by 3 bases and J by 0 bases, with 12 bases between the two germline ends. CDR3 residues: CASSINRPTSGNTIYF. In nucleotides, the CDR3 is TGTGCCAGTAGTATCAACAGGCCAACCTCTGGAAACACCATATATTTT.

The chain couples TRBV9 to TRBJ2-5; D is perhaps TRBD1 (7 bases). CDR1 is SGDLS, CDR2 YYNGEE, per germline. Trimming left V 4 bases short and J 1 base short, with 20 bases between. The CDR3 length is 17 residues. Written as DNA, the CDR3 is TGTGCCAGCAGCCCAGAGAGGAGGGGGCGCGGCCAAGAGACCCAGTACTTC. It is translated as CASSPERRGRGQETQYF.

The genes are TRBV11-2 and TRBJ2-3; TRBD2 agrees at 7 bases. The germline CDR1 and CDR2 sequences are SGHAT and FQNNGV. Unmatched junction bases numbered 8, after V lost 10 bases and J lost 1 base. The CDR3 covers 14 residues. As DNA, the CDR3 is TGTGCCACCGGCCGGGGGAGGGGCACAGATACGCAGTATTTT. Its translation is CATGRGRGTDTQYF.

The chain has TRBV5-5 and TRBJ1-2; 9 bases line up with TRBD1. Losses at the gene ends were 0 bases for V and 2 bases for J; bases not matched to a gene: 2. Germline CDR1 reads SGHKS; CDR2 reads YYEKEE (reference sequence). The CDR3 has 15 residues. The CDR3 here is CASSLGGTGNYGYTF. The CDR3 DNA is TGTGCCAGCAGCTTGGGGGGGACAGGGAACTATGGCTACACCTTC.

In its sample, this clone was seen once. This chain connects TRBV5-4 to TRBJ2-5; TRBD1 matches 8 bases. The junction had 4 bases not matched to a gene; V was cut back by 1 base and J by 5 bases. Germline CDR1 reads SGHNT; CDR2 reads YYREEE (reference sequence). The CDR3 spans 14 residues. The CDR3 nucleotides read TGTGCCAGCAGCTTGCGGCAGGGGGCCGAGACCCAGTACTTC. Translation: CASSLRQGAETQYF.

This chain joins TRBV25-1 and TRBJ2-7, with a tentative D call TRBD1 (6 bases). Germline V gene sequence: CDR1 MGHDK, CDR2 SYGVNS. The V and J ends lost 7 bases and 2 bases respectively, with 15 bases between them. This CDR3 region has 14 residues. CDR3 region: CASTDSGQPYEQYF. The CDR3 DNA sequence: TGTGCCAGCACCGACAGTGGACAGCCCTACGAGCAGTACTTC.